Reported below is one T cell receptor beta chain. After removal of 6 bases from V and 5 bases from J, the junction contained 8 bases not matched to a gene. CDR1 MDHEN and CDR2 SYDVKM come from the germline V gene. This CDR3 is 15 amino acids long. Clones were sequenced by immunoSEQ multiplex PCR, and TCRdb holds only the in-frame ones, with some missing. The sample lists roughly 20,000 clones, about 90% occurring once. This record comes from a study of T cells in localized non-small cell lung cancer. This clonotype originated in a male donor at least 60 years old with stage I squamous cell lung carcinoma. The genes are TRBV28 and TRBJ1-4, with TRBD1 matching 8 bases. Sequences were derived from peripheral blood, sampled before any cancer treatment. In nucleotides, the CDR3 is TGTGCCAGCAGATATTACGACAGGGGAAATGAAAAACTGTTTTTT. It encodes CASRYYDRGNEKLFF.